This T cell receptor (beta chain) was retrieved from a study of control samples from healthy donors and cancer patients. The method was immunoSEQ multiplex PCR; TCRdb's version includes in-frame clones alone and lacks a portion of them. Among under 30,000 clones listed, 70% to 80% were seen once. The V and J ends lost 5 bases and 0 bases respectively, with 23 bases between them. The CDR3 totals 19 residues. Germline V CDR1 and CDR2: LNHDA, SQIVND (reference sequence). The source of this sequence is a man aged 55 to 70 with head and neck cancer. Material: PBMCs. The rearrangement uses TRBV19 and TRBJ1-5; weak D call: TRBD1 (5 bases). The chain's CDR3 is CASSPWKGRATYSNQPQHF. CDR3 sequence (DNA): TGTGCCAGTAGTCCCTGGAAGGGACGGGCCACATATAGCAATCAGCCCCAGCATTTT.